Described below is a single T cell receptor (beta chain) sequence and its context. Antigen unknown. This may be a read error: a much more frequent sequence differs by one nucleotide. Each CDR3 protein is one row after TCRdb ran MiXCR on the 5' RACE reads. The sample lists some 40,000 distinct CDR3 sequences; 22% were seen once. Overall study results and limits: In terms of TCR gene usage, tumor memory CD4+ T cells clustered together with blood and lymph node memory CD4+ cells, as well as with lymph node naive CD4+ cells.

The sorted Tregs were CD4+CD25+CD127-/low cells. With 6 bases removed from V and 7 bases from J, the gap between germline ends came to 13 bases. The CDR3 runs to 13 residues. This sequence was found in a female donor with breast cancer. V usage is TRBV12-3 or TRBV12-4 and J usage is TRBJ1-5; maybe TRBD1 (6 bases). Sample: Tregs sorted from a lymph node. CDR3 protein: CASRVGQGQPQHF. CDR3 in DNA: TGTGCCAGCAGAGTGGGACAAGGGCAGCCCCAGCATTTT.